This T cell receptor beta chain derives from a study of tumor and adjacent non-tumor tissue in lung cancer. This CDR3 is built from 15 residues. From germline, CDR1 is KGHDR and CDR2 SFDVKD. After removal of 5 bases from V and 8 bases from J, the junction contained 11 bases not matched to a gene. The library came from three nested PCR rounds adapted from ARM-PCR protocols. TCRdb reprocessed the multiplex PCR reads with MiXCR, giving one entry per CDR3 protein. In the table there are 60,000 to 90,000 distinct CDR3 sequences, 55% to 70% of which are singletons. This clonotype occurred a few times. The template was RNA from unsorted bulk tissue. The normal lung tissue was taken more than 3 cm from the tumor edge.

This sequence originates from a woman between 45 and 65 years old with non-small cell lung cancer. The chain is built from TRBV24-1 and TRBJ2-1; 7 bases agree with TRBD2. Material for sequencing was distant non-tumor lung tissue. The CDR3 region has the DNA TGTGCCACCAGTGTTGGCGGGAGTAGGTACTATGAGCAGTTCTTC. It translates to CATSVGGSRYYEQFF.